This T cell receptor (beta chain) was obtained from a study of regulatory T cells in long-lasting Graves disease. The CDR3 has 15 amino acids. The germline V gene has CDR1 KGHSH and CDR2 LQKENI. With 1 base removed from V and 3 bases from J, the gap between germline ends came to 10 bases. Arm-PCR of CDR3 regions and iRepertoire HTBI primers were the basis on which TCR beta libraries were built. In the source study's methods: From all samples, identification returned 12 to 15 TRBJ and just over 60 TRBV segments. TCRdb processed the multiplex PCR reads anew with MiXCR; each CDR3 protein has one entry. The V and J calls and clone size are TCRdb's, not the authors'. The sample consists of hundreds of thousands of distinct CDR3 sequences, 16% of them appearing once. Whole-study findings and limits: New patients shared roughly 980 public clonotypes, fewer than the roughly 3,000 shared by persistent patients. TRBV28, TRBJ1-2 and TRBJ2-5 were favored in persistent disease.

Turning to this clonotype: The antigen remains unidentified.

The time point denotes: newly diagnosed GD, antithyroid drugs for less than 3 months. PBMCs were the source of the RNA used for TCR sequencing. The EDTA tubes were filled with around 9.2 milliliters of drawn peripheral blood. The same data also contributed to another study, on T cells in Graves' hyperthyroidism and ophthalmopathy.

Sample: peripheral blood mononuclear cells (PBMCs), taken at new diagnosis, from a patient treated with antithyroid drugs. The gene calls are TRBV18 and TRBJ1-5, with a possible D match to TRBD1 (6 bases). The sequence was collected from a woman in her 30s with Graves disease. The CDR3 sequence is CASSPRAGDNQPQHF. The CDR3 DNA reads as TGTGCCAGCTCACCACGGGCAGGGGACAATCAGCCCCAGCATTTT.